This T cell receptor (beta chain) was recorded in a study of STAT5B mutations in CD4+ large granular lymphocyte leukemia. Germline V gene sequence: CDR1 SGDLS, CDR2 YYNGEE. The CDR3 spans 16 residues. Unmatched junction bases numbered 7, after V lost 3 bases and J lost 4 bases. The data were produced by immunoSEQ multiplex PCR, yet TCRdb's version contains in-frame clones alone and is incomplete. Of about 35,000 clones in the sample, roughly four fifths were seen once. Sequenced material: CD4+ T cells from blood buffy coats. The chain carries TRBV9 and TRBJ2-3, with 11 bases fitting TRBD2. The TCR sequence derives from a human donor in good health. CDR3 loop: CASSGFSGGGADTQYF. Written as DNA, the CDR3 is TGTGCCAGCAGCGGATTTAGCGGGGGGGGCGCAGATACGCAGTATTTT.